This T cell receptor beta chain is drawn from a study of response to subunit inactivated influenza vaccine. Study conclusions and caveats: Authors suggested each seasonal influenza vaccination recruits few new T cells.

TCRdb ran MiXCR on the RT-PCR reads and lists one entry per CDR3 protein. The table lists 450,000 to 500,000 distinct CDR3 sequences, 11% of them singletons. This clonotype was picked up a small number of times. Its antigen is unknown. V shed 3 bases, J shed 2 bases, and the junction held 7 bases outside the gene matches. Germline loops: CDR1 SGHRS, CDR2 YFSETQ. This CDR3 has 16 amino acids. This chain uses TRBV5-1 with TRBJ2-3; the match to TRBD2 covers 9 bases. The sequence was collected from a man aged 45-65 years who received an inactivated influenza vaccine. The material sequenced was PBMCs from blood, taken around seven weeks after vaccination. This CDR3 is CASSWNSGGTTDTQYF. The CDR3 DNA reads as TGCGCCAGCAGCTGGAACAGCGGGGGGACCACAGATACGCAGTATTTT. Supplemented by reference TRBV5-1 and TRBJ2-3, the full variable domain reads KAGVTQTPRYLIKTRGQQVTLSCSPISGHRSVSWYQQTPGQGLQFLFEYFSETQRNKGNFPGRFSGRQFSNSRSEMNVSTLELGDSALYLCASSWNSGGTTDTQYFGPGTRLTVL.